Presented here are 7 T cell receptor beta chains from one specimen sequenced in a study of human T cells and chemical hapten exposure. The time point here: patch test 3, about 24 weeks after DPC sensitization. As to treatment: therapeutic diphenylcyclopropenone sensitization with weekly scalp DPC. TCRdb re-analysed the RACE reads in MiXCR, keeping a single row per CDR3 protein. The sample contains about 190,000 distinct CDR3 sequences, around 23% of which appear only once. The sequences come from whole blood, collected in connection with sensitization to the hapten diphenylcyclopropenone (DPC). Receptor source: a woman in her thirties or forties with alopecia areata. Some clones in this sample may be carry-over from other donors' samples.

This clonotype came up a few times. V and J are TRBV28 and TRBJ1-5; D is undetermined. The CDR3 is made up of 13 amino acids. The ends were cut back, 4 bases at V and 5 bases at J, with 9 bases in the middle. The germline gives CDR1 MDHEN, CDR2 SYDVKM. In DNA form, the CDR3 reads TGTGCCAGCAGTTCTCCGGGCGATCAGCCCCAGCATTTT. Translating it yields CASSSPGDQPQHF.

The chain is built from TRBV18 and TRBJ1-6, with D perhaps matching TRBD1 (6 bases). Germline CDR1 is KGHSH and CDR2 is LQKENI. The germline V and J ends were trimmed by 3 bases and 12 bases, with 12 bases remaining between them. This CDR3 comprises 13 residues. Written as DNA, the CDR3 is TGTGCCAGCTCACCGGCCAGGGGACAACCCCTCCACTTT. Translation gives CASSPARGQPLHF.

This clonotype was detected a few times. This rearrangement joins TRBV5-1 to TRBJ2-7; the D gene could be TRBD1 or TRBD2 (5 bases each). Germline V gives CDR1 SGHRS, CDR2 YFSETQ. Deletions cut 4 bases from V and 8 bases from J, with 16 bases between. The CDR3 runs 13 residues. CDR3 DNA: TGCGCCAGCAGCGACGGGACGTCGGGGAAGCAGTACTTC. Amino acids: CASSDGTSGKQYF.

In this sample, this clonotype turned up many times. V and J are TRBV20-1 and TRBJ2-3; 8 bases are a match to TRBD1. This CDR3 contains 15 residues. Looked up from germline, CDR1 is DFQATT and CDR2 is SNEGSKA (reference sequence). The trim removed 7 bases at V and 6 bases at J, leaving 15 bases unmatched. The CDR3 loop reads CSVHAGQGAKDTQYF. DNA for the CDR3: TGCAGTGTTCACGCGGGGCAGGGGGCAAAGGATACGCAGTATTTT.

The chain is built from TRBV6-2 or TRBV6-3 and TRBJ2-5; 10 nucleotides align to TRBD2. The germline CDR1 and CDR2 sequences are MNHEY and SVGEGT. This CDR3 is built from 14 residues. J gave up 5 bases and V 7 bases, and 7 bases lay outside the gene matches. CDR3 region: CASKAAGGAETQYF. The CDR3 DNA sequence: TGTGCCAGCAAAGCAGCGGGAGGGGCGGAGACCCAGTACTTC.

The chain couples TRBV7-2 to TRBJ2-7, with 7 bases fitting TRBD2. The germline gives CDR1 SGHTA, CDR2 FQGNSA. The junction had 13 bases not matched to a gene; V was cut back by 5 bases and J by 6 bases. The CDR3 length is 15 residues. CDR3 residues: CASSPRGGTSGEQYF. The CDR3 DNA follows: TGTGCCAGCAGCCCACGGGGAGGGACCTCGGGCGAGCAGTACTTC. The variable domain in full, with the rest retrieved from reference TRBV7-2 and TRBJ2-7, is GAGVSQSPSNKVTEKGKDVELRCDPISGHTALYWYRQSLGQGLEFLIYFQGNSAPDKSGLPSDRFSAERTGGSVSTLTIQRTQQEDSAVYLCASSPRGGTSGEQYFGPGTRLTVT.

V and J are TRBV28 and TRBJ2-2, with D tentatively TRBD2 (5 bases). This CDR3 has 15 amino acids. Germline V gives CDR1 MDHEN, CDR2 SYDVKM. Trimming pared 1 base from V and 1 base from J, leaving 7 bases between. Here the CDR3 DNA reads TGTGCCAGCAGTTTATCAGGAGGGAACACCGGGGAGCTGTTTTTT. Protein product: CASSLSGGNTGELFF.